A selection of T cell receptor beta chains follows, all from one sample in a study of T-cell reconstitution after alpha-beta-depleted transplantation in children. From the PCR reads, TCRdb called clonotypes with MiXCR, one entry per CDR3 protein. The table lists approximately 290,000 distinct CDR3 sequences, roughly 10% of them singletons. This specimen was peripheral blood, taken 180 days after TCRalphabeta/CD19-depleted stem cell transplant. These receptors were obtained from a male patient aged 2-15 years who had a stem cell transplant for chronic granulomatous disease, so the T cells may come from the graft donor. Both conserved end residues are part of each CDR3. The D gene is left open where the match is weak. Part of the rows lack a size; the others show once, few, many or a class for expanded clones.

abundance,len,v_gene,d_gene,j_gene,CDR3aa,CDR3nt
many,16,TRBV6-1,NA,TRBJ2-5,CASSEVVGWGQETQYF,TGTGCCAGCAGTGAAGTGGTAGGGTGGGGCCAAGAGACCCAGTACTTC
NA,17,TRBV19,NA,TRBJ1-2,CASSSPGKRRGRDGYTF,TGTGCCAGTAGTAGCCCCGGGAAGAGGAGGGGACGCGATGGCTACACCTTC
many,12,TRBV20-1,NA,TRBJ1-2,CSARDLHYGYTF,TGCAGTGCTAGAGATCTGCACTATGGCTACACCTTC
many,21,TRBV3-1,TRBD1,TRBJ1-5,CASSQDGIMGQASYSNQPQHF,TGTGCCAGCAGCCAAGATGGTATAATGGGACAGGCCTCTTATAGCAATCAGCCCCAGCATTTT
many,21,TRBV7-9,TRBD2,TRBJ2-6,CAGAVGGSITPSSSGANVLTF,TGTGCCGGTGCCGTGGGCGGGAGCATCACCCCCTCAAGCTCTGGGGCCAACGTCCTGACTTTC
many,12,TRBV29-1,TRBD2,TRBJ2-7,CSVPATSGTKYF,TGCAGCGTTCCAGCGACTAGCGGTACTAAGTACTTC
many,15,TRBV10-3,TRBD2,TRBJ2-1,CAISESGLADNEQFF,TGTGCCATCAGTGAGTCAGGTCTAGCGGACAATGAGCAGTTCTTC
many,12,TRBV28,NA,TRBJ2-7,CASSTHRVEQYF,TGTGCCAGCAGTACCCACAGAGTTGAGCAGTACTTC
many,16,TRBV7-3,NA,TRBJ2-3,CASSLYGSAGSDTQYF,TGTGCCAGCAGCTTATATGGTAGTGCCGGTTCGGATACGCAGTATTTT
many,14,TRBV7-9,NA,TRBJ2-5,CASSFQLGEETQYF,TGTGCCAGCAGCTTCCAGCTGGGGGAAGAGACCCAGTACTTC
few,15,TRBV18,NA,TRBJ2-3,CASSPTVNSADTQYF,TGTGCCAGCTCACCTACAGTCAATTCTGCCGATACGCAGTATTTT
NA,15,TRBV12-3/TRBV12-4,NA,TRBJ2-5,CASSYSIGGQETQYF,TGTGCCAGTAGTTACTCCATTGGGGGACAAGAGACCCAGTACTTC
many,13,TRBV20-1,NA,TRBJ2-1,CSASPSSYNEQFF,TGCAGTGCTTCCCCAAGCTCCTACAATGAGCAGTTCTTC